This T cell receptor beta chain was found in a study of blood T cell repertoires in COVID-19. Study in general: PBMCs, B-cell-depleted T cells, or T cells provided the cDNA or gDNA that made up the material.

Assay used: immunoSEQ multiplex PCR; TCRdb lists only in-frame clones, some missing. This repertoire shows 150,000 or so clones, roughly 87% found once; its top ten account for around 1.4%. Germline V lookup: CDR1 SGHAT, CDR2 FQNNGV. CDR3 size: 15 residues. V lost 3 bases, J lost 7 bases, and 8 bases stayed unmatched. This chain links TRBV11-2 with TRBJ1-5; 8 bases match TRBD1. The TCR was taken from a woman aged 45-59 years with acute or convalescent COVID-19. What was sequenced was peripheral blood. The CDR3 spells CASSFIDRGRQPQHF. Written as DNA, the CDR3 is TGTGCCAGCAGCTTCATCGACAGGGGAAGACAGCCCCAGCATTTT.